These T cell receptor beta chains were read from a single sample in a study of T cell responses to AZD1222 COVID-19 vaccine. Libraries were prepared by immunoSEQ multiplex PCR; TCRdb keeps only in-frame clonotypes and omits some of them. In the table there are fewer than 120,000 clones, about 87% of which are singletons. The sample in question was peripheral blood, obtained on day 0 of AZD1222 vaccination. The receptors originated from an adult in good health. The CDR3 runs from the conserved cysteine through the conserved F or W. A D gene is named only where the DNA matches it firmly. Rows give clone size only sometimes, using once, few, many, or a class for an expanded clone.

V	size	D	J	DNA	CDR3
TRBV3-1/TRBV3-2	.	.	TRBJ1-2	TGTGCCAGCAGCCAAGCCCGCGCAGGGAACTATGGCTACACCTTC	CASSQARAGNYGYTF
TRBV5-1	.	.	TRBJ2-1	TGCGCCAGCAGCTTGACCGGGGACGGGTCCTACAATGAGCAGTTCTTC	CASSLTGDGSYNEQFF
TRBV20-1	.	TRBD2	TRBJ2-1	TGCAGTGCCAGTCGCGGGGGAAGGGTCGGTGAGCAGTTCTTC	CSASRGGRVGEQFF
TRBV11-2	.	.	TRBJ2-2	TGTGCCAGCAGCTCCCCTGCGGGGGCAGCGAACACCGGGGAGCTGTTTTTT	CASSSPAGAANTGELFF
TRBV11-2	.	.	TRBJ1-2	TGTGCCAGCACCCCAAAGTCTGATGCGGCCCTCTATGGCTACACCTTC	CASTPKSDAALYGYTF
TRBV19	.	.	TRBJ2-1	TGTGCCAGTAGTATCGGTGGGAGCGGGTACAATGAGCAGTTCTTC	CASSIGGSGYNEQFF
TRBV11-2	.	TRBD2	TRBJ2-1	TGTGCCAGCAGCAAAAGCGGGAGGTACAATGAGCAGTTCTTC	CASSKSGRYNEQFF
TRBV21-1	.	.	TRBJ1-4	TGTGCCAGCAGCAAATCCAAGGACAGCTTCAATGAAGGGGAACTGTTTTTT	CASSKSKDSFNEGELFF
TRBV20-1	.	.	TRBJ2-1	TGCAGTGCAACCGGGACTTTGCAGTTCTTC	CSATGTLQFF
TRBV21-1	.	.	TRBJ2-5	TGTGCCAGCAGCTCGAGTCGAGAAAGACCGAAAGAGACCCAGTACTTC	CASSSSRERPKETQYF
TRBV5-5	.	.	TRBJ1-1	TGTGCCAGCAGCGCAGTACAGGTAGACACTGAAGCTTTCTTT	CASSAVQVDTEAFF
TRBV6-1	.	.	TRBJ2-1	TGTGCCAGCAGTGAAGTCAGGGTCCTATACAATGAGCAGTTCTTC	CASSEVRVLYNEQFF
TRBV3-1/TRBV3-2	.	TRBD1	TRBJ1-1	TGTGCCAGCAGCCTAGCAGCCGGGACAGGGGTGACTGAAGCTTTCTTT	CASSLAAGTGVTEAFF
TRBV6-5	.	TRBD1	TRBJ2-7	TGTGCCAGCAGTTTCGGACAGGCAGGATCCTACGAGCAGTACTTC	CASSFGQAGSYEQYF
TRBV4-2	.	.	TRBJ2-5	TGTGCCAGCAGCCAAGATCGGTGGGAGACCCAGTACTTC	CASSQDRWETQYF
TRBV2	few	TRBD2	TRBJ2-1	TGTGCCAGCAGTGAAGCGAAAGCGGGGGGGTTAGGGAATGAGCAGTTCTTC	CASSEAKAGGLGNEQFF
TRBV7-8	few	.	TRBJ1-5	TGTGCCAGCAGCTTCGACTATAGCAATCAGCCCCAGCATTTT	CASSFDYSNQPQHF
TRBV7-8	.	TRBD1	TRBJ1-3	TGTGCCAGCAGCTTAACGGGGTCAGGGGGCACCATATATTTT	CASSLTGSGGTIYF
TRBV10-2	.	.	TRBJ2-7	TGCGCCAGCAGTGCCGGACTGCGCCACGAGCAGTACTTC	CASSAGLRHEQYF
TRBV27	.	TRBD1	TRBJ2-3	TGTGCGAGCCAGGGGGTAGGCACAGATACGCAGTATTTT	CASQGVGTDTQYF
TRBV6-5	.	.	TRBJ1-2	TGTGCCAGCAGTTCCCGGGCCCTGGGGGGCTACACCTTC	CASSSRALGGYTF
TRBV19	few	.	TRBJ1-2	TGTGCCAGTAGTCCGGCGCCCCTAGTACGTGGCTACACCTTC	CASSPAPLVRGYTF
TRBV5-1	.	.	TRBJ2-1	TGCGCCAGCAGCTTTGAGAGCTCCTACAATGAGCAGTTCTTC	CASSFESSYNEQFF
TRBV3-1/TRBV3-2	.	.	TRBJ2-7	TGTGCCAGCAGCCAATCCCTAGCTTCCTACGAGCAGTACTTC	CASSQSLASYEQYF
TRBV19	.	.	TRBJ1-1	TGTGCCAGTTCACTCGGGGCCAACACTGAAGCTTTCTTT	CASSLGANTEAFF
TRBV7-9	.	.	TRBJ2-7	TGTGCCAGCAGCTTAGATACAGTCGCAGAGCAGTACTTC	CASSLDTVAEQYF
TRBV6-5	few	.	TRBJ1-5	TGTGCCAGCAGTTACACGAACAATCAGCCCCAGCATTTT	CASSYTNNQPQHF
TRBV3-1/TRBV3-2	.	.	TRBJ1-4	TGTGCCAGCAGCCCCCGTTTGGGAAGTGGTGAAAAACTGTTTTTT	CASSPRLGSGEKLFF
TRBV13	once	TRBD2	TRBJ2-5	TGTGCCAGCAGCTCCAGGGGAGCTAGCGGGAGGGAGACCCAGTACTTC	CASSSRGASGRETQYF
TRBV7-2	few	.	TRBJ1-1	TGTGCCAGCAGCTCGACGTTGAACAGGGAAGCTTTCTTT	CASSSTLNREAFF
TRBV6-1	.	.	TRBJ1-5	TGTGCCAGCAGTGAAGGAGCAGTTAGCAATCAGCCCCAGCATTTT	CASSEGAVSNQPQHF
TRBV15	.	.	TRBJ2-3	TGTGCCACCAGCAGAGTGAAGGATACGCAGTATTTT	CATSRVKDTQYF
TRBV6-5	.	.	TRBJ2-5	TGTGCCAGCAGGAGTGCGGGGGCCCAAGAGACCCAGTACTTC	CASRSAGAQETQYF
TRBV29-1	.	.	TRBJ1-1	TGCAGCGTTGAAGATCGCGCAGGGAACACTGAAGCTTTCTTT	CSVEDRAGNTEAFF
TRBV19	.	.	TRBJ1-2	TGTGCCAGTAGTCCCACGGGGGGCCCCAACTATGGCTACACCTTC	CASSPTGGPNYGYTF
TRBV9	once	TRBD2	TRBJ2-7	TGTGCCAGCAGCGTCCTTAGCGGGAGGGGGGTTTACGAGCAGTACTTC	CASSVLSGRGVYEQYF
TRBV6-5	.	.	TRBJ1-1	TGTGCCAGCAGTTACCTAGAGGGGAGCGACACTGAAGCTTTCTTT	CASSYLEGSDTEAFF
TRBV5-1	once	TRBD1	TRBJ1-2	TGCGCCAGCAGCCTGGACAGGGTTTCGTATGGCTACACCTTC	CASSLDRVSYGYTF
TRBV5-1	.	TRBD1	TRBJ1-5	TGCGCCAGCAGCCGGACAGGGGGAGCCAATCAGCCCCAGCATTTT	CASSRTGGANQPQHF
TRBV20-1	.	.	TRBJ1-1	TGCAGTGCTAGTGCCCAACTTGGGACTGAAGCTTTCTTT	CSASAQLGTEAFF
TRBV13	.	TRBD2	TRBJ2-3	TGTGCCAGCAGCTTGACTAGCGGCGCGGGTGATACGCAGTATTTT	CASSLTSGAGDTQYF
TRBV11-2	.	TRBD1	TRBJ2-7	TGTGCCAGCGGATCGTTACAGGGGATATACGAGCAGTACTTC	CASGSLQGIYEQYF
TRBV11-2	.	.	TRBJ2-6	TGTGCCAGCAGTCCGGCGGGGAGCGGGGCCAACGTCCTGACTTTC	CASSPAGSGANVLTF
TRBV27	.	.	TRBJ1-3	TGTGCCAGCGCCCGAGAGAGCTCTGGAAACACCATATATTTT	CASARESSGNTIYF
TRBV10-1	.	.	TRBJ1-6	TGCGCCAGCACCCTAGGACAGAATTCACCCCTCCACTTT	CASTLGQNSPLHF
TRBV7-8	.	TRBD1	TRBJ1-5	TGTGCCAGCAGCTTAGAGGGGACAGGGATTAAGCCCCAGCATTTT	CASSLEGTGIKPQHF
TRBV6-2/TRBV6-3	.	.	TRBJ2-3	TGTGCCAGCAGTTACTCGACGGGGCCAACAGGGACGCAGTATTTT	CASSYSTGPTGTQYF
TRBV6-1	.	.	TRBJ2-2	TGTGCCAGCAGTGAATCGTTCACCGGGGAGCTGTTTTTT	CASSESFTGELFF
TRBV6-5	.	TRBD1	TRBJ1-1	TGTGCCAGCAACCAAAGACAGGGAAGCACTGAAGCTTTCTTT	CASNQRQGSTEAFF
TRBV7-9	.	.	TRBJ1-1	TGTGCCAGCAGCTCCTTGGGGGGGAGGACTGAAGCTTTCTTT	CASSSLGGRTEAFF
TRBV6-5	.	.	TRBJ1-4	TGTGCCAGCAGTTACGCGGGGACTGAGGGTGAAAAACTGTTTTTT	CASSYAGTEGEKLFF
TRBV7-8	.	.	TRBJ2-7	TGTGCCAGCAGCCCGTCGCCGCAGGGTTGGAGGGGCGAGCAGTACTTC	CASSPSPQGWRGEQYF
TRBV11-3	.	TRBD1	TRBJ2-1	TGTGCCAGCAGCTTAGGTATACAGGGGGCTATCAATGAGCAGTTCTTC	CASSLGIQGAINEQFF
TRBV7-9	.	.	TRBJ1-1	TGTGCCAGCAGCACTCAGGGACGCACTGAAGCTTTCTTT	CASSTQGRTEAFF
TRBV7-2	.	.	TRBJ1-4	TGTGCCAGCAGCGCAGGACGGAATAATGAAAAACTGTTTTTT	CASSAGRNNEKLFF
TRBV19	.	TRBD1	TRBJ1-6	TGTGCCAGTAGTACCCGACAGGGGAGGACCGCTTCACCCCTCCACTTT	CASSTRQGRTASPLHF
TRBV14	.	.	TRBJ1-6	TGTGCCAGCAGCCAAAGCTATTCACCCCTCCACTTT	CASSQSYSPLHF
TRBV3-1/TRBV3-2	.	TRBD2	TRBJ2-1	TGTGCCAGCAGCCAAGAGGCTAGCGGGCGGATTAATGAGCAGTTCTTC	CASSQEASGRINEQFF
TRBV19	.	TRBD1	TRBJ1-4	TGTGCCAGTAGACCGGACAGGGTCCAGGAAAAACTGTTTTTT	CASRPDRVQEKLFF
TRBV3-1/TRBV3-2	.	.	TRBJ1-2	TGTGCCAGCAGCCAACTCAGGAGCAAGGGCTATGGCTACACCTTC	CASSQLRSKGYGYTF